This TCR beta chain was sequenced for a study of T cells in Graves' hyperthyroidism and ophthalmopathy. Study in general: Peripheral blood specimens were obtained at initial diagnosis, prior to any treatment. Regarding the study as a whole: Prediction of ophthalmopathy progression came a median roughly 7.1 months pre-onset.

This clonotype was recorded many times. The antigen remains undetermined. Amplification of TCR beta CDR3 regions was performed using RNA transcripts as template. Initially, a first-round RT-PCR of the TCR CDR3 employed the HTBI primer set. TCRdb reprocessed the multiplex PCR reads via MiXCR and lists one record per CDR3 protein. This table has around 600,000 distinct CDR3 sequences, around 14% appearing once. V dropped 0 bases and J dropped 1 base, with 9 bases sitting between them. Germline values: CDR1 SNHLY, CDR2 FYNNEI. The CDR3 extends over 15 amino acids. Exclusion of patients followed from uncontrolled infection, other autoimmune disease, pregnancy or lactation.

Sequenced: blood. The rearrangement joins TRBV2 to TRBJ1-1; possible D gene TRBD1, 5 bases. This TCR was recovered from a woman in her twenties or thirties with Graves' hyperthyroidism. The DNA of the CDR3 is TGTGCCAGCAGTGAAGCCCCCCAGGGGAACACTGAAGCTTTCTTT. Protein product: CASSEAPQGNTEAFF. Looking up the rest from reference TRBV2 and TRBJ1-1 gives the full variable domain: EPEVTQTPSHQVTQMGQEVILRCVPISNHLYFYWYRQILGQKVEFLVSFYNNEISEKSEIFDDQFSVERPDGSNFTLKIRSTKLEDSAMYFCASSEAPQGNTEAFFGQGTRLTVV.